Listed here are 17 T cell receptor beta chains from one sample, sequenced in a study of blood T cell repertoires in COVID-19. Data came from immunoSEQ multiplex PCR; TCRdb stores just in-frame clones and leaves some out. The table has some 300,000 clones, around 88% seen once; the top ten hold about an eighth. The sequenced material came from peripheral blood. These receptors all come from a woman in her 70s with COVID-19, enrolled during active disease.

The chain recombines TRBV4-2 with TRBJ1-2, with D maybe TRBD1 (6 bases). Trimming took 0 bases from V and 7 from J, leaving 12 bases between them. CDR1 and CDR2 from the germline V gene are LGHNA and YNFKEQ. The CDR3 length is 14 residues. Written as DNA, the CDR3 is TGTGCCAGCAGCCAAGATAAGGGAGGGGGTGGCTACACCTTC. The encoded protein is CASSQDKGGGGYTF.

The chain joins TRBV5-1 to TRBJ2-3, with a tentative D call TRBD2 (6 bases). This CDR3 contains 13 residues. The V end was cut by 2 bases, the J end by 6 bases, with 10 bases between. Germline V gene data show CDR1 as SGHRS and CDR2 as YFSETQ. The DNA for the CDR3 is TGCGCCAGCAGCTTATTACGGGGGGATACGCAGTATTTT. Amino acid sequence: CASSLLRGDTQYF.

The chain uses TRBV5-8 and TRBJ1-1; weak D call: TRBD1 (5 bases). Germline CDR1 is SGHTS and CDR2 is YDEGEE. The CDR3 length is 14 residues. Trimming stripped 5 bases from V and 1 base from J, with 12 bases between. The CDR3 nucleotides read TGTGCCAGCAGTCTTGGACACACGAACACTGAAGCTTTCTTT. It encodes CASSLGHTNTEAFF.

The J gene is TRBJ2-1, the V gene TRBV4-3; 7 bases line up with TRBD2. CDR1 and CDR2 (germline): LGHNA, YSLEER. The CDR3 totals 15 residues. Losses at the gene ends were 1 base for V and 5 bases for J; bases not matched to a gene: 5. The CDR3 region is CASSQARTRDNEQFF. In DNA form, the CDR3 reads TGCGCCAGCAGCCAAGCCAGGACTAGGGACAATGAGCAGTTCTTC.

This chain links TRBV4-2 with TRBJ2-7; tentatively, D is TRBD1 (6 bases). The germline V and J ends were trimmed by 0 bases and 2 bases, with 8 bases remaining between them. Germline CDR1 and CDR2: LGHNA and YNFKEQ. The CDR3 covers 14 residues. In nucleotides, the CDR3 is TGTGCCAGCAGCCAAGACAGGGGCACCTACGAGCAGTACTTC. Its protein product is CASSQDRGTYEQYF.

The count of this clone is one. V usage is TRBV14 and J usage is TRBJ2-5; the D is unclear. The germline V and J ends were trimmed by 3 bases and 4 bases, with 6 bases remaining between them. The CDR3 is made up of 12 amino acids. Germline lookup yields CDR1 SGHDN and CDR2 FVKESK. For the CDR3, the DNA is TGTGCCAGCAGCCAGGGCCGAGAGACCCAGTACTTC. The encoded protein is CASSQGRETQYF.

Notes on this clone: One end of the junction fails to match germline, which may point to a read error. The gene calls are TRBV7-2 and TRBJ2-3; 11 nucleotides agree with TRBD2. Germline V lookup: CDR1 SGHTA, CDR2 FQGNSA. The CDR3 consists of 15 residues. CDR3 amino acids: CASSVAGGRGDTQYF. The CDR3 DNA reads as TGTGCCAGCAGCGTAGCGGGGGGGCGCGGAGATACGCAGTATTTT.

The chain links TRBV3-1 (or the pseudogene TRBV3-2) to TRBJ1-6; D unresolved. V lost 3 bases to trimming and J lost 9 bases, with 12 bases between them. CDR3 length: 14 amino acids. The V gene's germline CDR1 is LGHDT and CDR2 YNNKEL (reference sequence). CDR3 loop: CASSQSFHGSPLHF. CDR3 in DNA: TGTGCCAGCAGCCAGTCCTTCCACGGTTCACCCCTCCACTTT.

The V call is TRBV19, the J call TRBJ1-2; unclear D gene. The length of the CDR3 is 14 residues. From germline, CDR1 is LNHDA and CDR2 SQIVND (reference sequence). The ends were cut back, 6 bases at V and 3 bases at J, with 14 bases in the middle. The CDR3 DNA reads TGTGCCAGTAGGAAAGGGAGGGCGGACTATGGCTACACCTTC. Translated: CASRKGRADYGYTF.

This clone was seen a few times. This chain joins TRBV4-1 and TRBJ1-4, with D unclear. CDR1 and CDR2 from the germline V gene are MGHRA and YSYEKL. The CDR3 sequence is 14 residues long. V lost 4 bases and J lost 4, with 10 bases in between. CDR3 in DNA: TGCGCCAGCAGCCCGCGATTGGTTAATGAAAAACTGTTTTTT. It is translated as CASSPRLVNEKLFF.

The chain is built from TRBV10-2 and TRBJ2-2; 9 bases are a match to TRBD2. Germline trimming cut 6 bases from V and 5 bases from J; bases unmatched to any gene: 7. The length of the CDR3 is 15 residues. The germline CDR1 and CDR2 sequences are WSHSY and SAAADI. The CDR3 loop is CASREWTSATGELFF. The CDR3 nucleotides are TGCGCCAGCAGAGAATGGACTAGCGCGACCGGGGAGCTGTTTTTT.

Concerning this clone itself: This sample includes further DNA sequences coding for the same CDR3. This chain connects TRBV12-5 to TRBJ2-7; tentative D call: TRBD1 (6 bases). Germline loops: CDR1 LGHNT, CDR2 FRNRAP. V was trimmed by 6 bases and J by 0 bases, leaving 9 bases between them. The CDR3 is 13 amino acids. The CDR3 coding sequence is TGTGCTAGTGGCCTGGACAGCTCCTACGAGCAGTACTTC. It translates to CASGLDSSYEQYF.

The genes are TRBV6-6 and TRBJ1-5; D call uncertain. The V gene lost 2 bases and the J gene lost 2 bases, with 10 bases spanning the gap. The CDR3 contains 15 residues. CDR1 and CDR2 from the germline V gene are MNHNY and SVGAGI (reference sequence). CDR3 region: CASSYGSPGNQPQHF. The CDR3 nucleotides are TGTGCCAGCAGTTACGGCTCTCCCGGCAATCAGCCCCAGCATTTT.

The V gene is TRBV15, the J gene TRBJ1-2; 11 nucleotides agree with TRBD1. CDR3 length: 18 amino acids. Germline V gene lookup returns CDR1 LNHNV and CDR2 YYDKDF (reference sequence). The ends lost 1 base at V and 3 bases at J; junction bases unmatched: 10. The CDR3 loop is CATSRGSGQGAKDYGYTF. CDR3 bases: TGTGCCACCAGCAGAGGATCAGGACAGGGGGCGAAGGACTATGGCTACACCTTC.

This rearrangement joins TRBV21-1 to TRBJ2-7; the DNA was not used to check the table's D call, TRBD2. TRBV21-1 is recorded as a pseudogene. The CDR3 totals 14 residues. The CDR3 DNA follows: TGTGCCAGCAGCAAAGAGTTGAGGGAATGCGAGCAGTACTTC. It yields the protein CASSKELRECEQYF.

The chain links TRBV18 to TRBJ1-6; D possibly corresponds to TRBD1 (6 bases). Between the trimmed V and J ends, which lost 4 bases and 8 bases, there was a span of 12 bases. The CDR3 is made up of 14 amino acids. CDR1 and CDR2 (germline): KGHSH, LQKENI. CDR3 amino acids: CASSQTGLDSPLHF. CDR3 nucleotide sequence: TGTGCCAGCTCACAGACAGGCTTGGATTCACCCCTCCACTTT. The variable domain in full, completed from reference TRBV18 and TRBJ1-6, reads NAGVMQNPRHLVRRRGQEARLRCSPMKGHSHVYWYRQLPEEGLKFMVYLQKENIIDESGMPKERFSAEFPKEGPSILRIQQVVRGDSAAYFCASSQTGLDSPLHFGNGTRLTVT.

The V gene is TRBV4-1, the J gene TRBJ2-5, with D maybe TRBD1 (5 bases). CDR1 and CDR2 (germline): MGHRA, YSYEKL. CDR3 size: 15 residues. V was clipped by 5 bases and J by 5 bases, with 18 bases between them. CDR3: CASSSRRGSYETQYF. The CDR3 bases are TGCGCCAGCAGCTCCAGAAGGGGTTCCTACGAGACCCAGTACTTC.